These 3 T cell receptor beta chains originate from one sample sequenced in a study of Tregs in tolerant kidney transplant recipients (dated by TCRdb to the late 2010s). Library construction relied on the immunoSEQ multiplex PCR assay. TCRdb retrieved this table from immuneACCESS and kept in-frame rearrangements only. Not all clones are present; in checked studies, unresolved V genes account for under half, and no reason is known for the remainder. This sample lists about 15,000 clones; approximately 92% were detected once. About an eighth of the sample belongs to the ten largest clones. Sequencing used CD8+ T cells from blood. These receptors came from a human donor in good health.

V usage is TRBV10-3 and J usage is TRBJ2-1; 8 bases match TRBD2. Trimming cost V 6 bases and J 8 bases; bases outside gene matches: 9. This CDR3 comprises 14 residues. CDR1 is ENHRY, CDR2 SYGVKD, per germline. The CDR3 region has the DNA TGTGCCATCAGCCCGTCCGGGAGGGCCGATGAGCAGTTCTTC. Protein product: CAISPSGRADEQFF.

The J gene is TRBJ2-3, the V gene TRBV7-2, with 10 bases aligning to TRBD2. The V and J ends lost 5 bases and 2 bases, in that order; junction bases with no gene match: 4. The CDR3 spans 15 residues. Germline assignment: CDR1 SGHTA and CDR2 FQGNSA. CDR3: CASSISGGATDTQYF. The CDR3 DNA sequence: TGTGCCAGCAGCATCAGCGGGGGGGCCACAGATACGCAGTATTTT.

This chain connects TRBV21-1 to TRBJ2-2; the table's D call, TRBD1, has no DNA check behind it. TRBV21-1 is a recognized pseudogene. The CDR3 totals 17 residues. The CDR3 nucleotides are TGTGCAGAAGGAGAGGGACAGATCGATTATAGTACCGGGGAGCTGTTTTTT. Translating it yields CAEGEGQIDYSTGELFF.